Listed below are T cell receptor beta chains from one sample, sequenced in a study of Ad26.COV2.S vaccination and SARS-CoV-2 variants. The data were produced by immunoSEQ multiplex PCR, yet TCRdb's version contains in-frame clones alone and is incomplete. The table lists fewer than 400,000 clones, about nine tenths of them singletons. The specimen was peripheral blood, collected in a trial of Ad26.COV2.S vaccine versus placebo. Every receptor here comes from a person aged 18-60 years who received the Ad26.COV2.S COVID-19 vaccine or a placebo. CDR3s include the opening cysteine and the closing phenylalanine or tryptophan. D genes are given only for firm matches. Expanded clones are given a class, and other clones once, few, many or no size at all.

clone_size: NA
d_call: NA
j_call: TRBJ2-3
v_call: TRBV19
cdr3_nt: TGTGCCAGTAGTATTTTCCCGAGCACAGATACGCAGTATTTT
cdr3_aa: CASSIFPSTDTQYF

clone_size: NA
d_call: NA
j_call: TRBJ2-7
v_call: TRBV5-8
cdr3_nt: TGTGCCAGCAGCCCTGGCGGTGGCGAGCAGTACTTC
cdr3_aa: CASSPGGGEQYF

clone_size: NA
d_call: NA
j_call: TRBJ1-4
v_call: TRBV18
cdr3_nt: TGTGCCAGCTCACCAAATAGTATTGGGGCAACTAATGAAAAACTGTTTTTT
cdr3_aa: CASSPNSIGATNEKLFF

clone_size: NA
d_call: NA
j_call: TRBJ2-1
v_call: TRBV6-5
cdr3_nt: TGTGCCAGCAGGACTACTAGTTCCTATGAGCAGTTCTTC
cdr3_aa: CASRTTSSYEQFF

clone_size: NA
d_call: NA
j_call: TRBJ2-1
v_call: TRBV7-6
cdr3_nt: TGTGCCAGCAGCTCCGTACGGGGCTCGGCATCTGAGCAGTTCTTC
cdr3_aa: CASSSVRGSASEQFF

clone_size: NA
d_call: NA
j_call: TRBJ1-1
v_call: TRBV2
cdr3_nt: TGTGCCAGCAGTTTTCAGGGGTATGGGGCTGAAGCTTTCTTT
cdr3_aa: CASSFQGYGAEAFF

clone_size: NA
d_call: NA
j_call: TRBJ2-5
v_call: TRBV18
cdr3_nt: TGTGCCAGCTCGCGAGTGAGGACTCAAGAGACCCAGTACTTC
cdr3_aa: CASSRVRTQETQYF

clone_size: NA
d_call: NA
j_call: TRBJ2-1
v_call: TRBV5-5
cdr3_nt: TGTGCCAGCAGTTCCCTGGACAGTTACAATGAGCAGTTCTTC
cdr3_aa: CASSSLDSYNEQFF

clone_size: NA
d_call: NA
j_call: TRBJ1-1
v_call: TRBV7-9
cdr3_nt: TGTGCCAGCAGCACTCAGGGGACTGAAGCTTTCTTT
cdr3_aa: CASSTQGTEAFF

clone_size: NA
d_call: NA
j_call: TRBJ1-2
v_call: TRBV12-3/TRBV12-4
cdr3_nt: TGTGCCAGCAGTTTTCTACTACGGGGAAGCTACACCTTC
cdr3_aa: CASSFLLRGSYTF

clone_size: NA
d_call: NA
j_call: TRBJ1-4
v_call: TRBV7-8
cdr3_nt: TGTGCCAGCAGCCAAAAGCGGGGGGCAACTAATGAAAAACTGTTTTTT
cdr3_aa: CASSQKRGATNEKLFF

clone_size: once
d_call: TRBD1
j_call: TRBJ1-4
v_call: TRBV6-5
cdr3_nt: TGTGCCAGCAGTCTCCGGACAGGGGTTAATGAAAAACTGTTTTTT
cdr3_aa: CASSLRTGVNEKLFF

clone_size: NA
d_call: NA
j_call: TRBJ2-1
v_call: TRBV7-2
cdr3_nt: TGTGCCAGCAGCCCGTACCGAGAAGAGCAGTTCTTC
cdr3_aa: CASSPYREEQFF

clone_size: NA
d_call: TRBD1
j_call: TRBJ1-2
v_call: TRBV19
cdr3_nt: TGTGCCAGTAGTATAGACAGGGGACAGTCCTATGGCTACACCTTC
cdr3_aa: CASSIDRGQSYGYTF

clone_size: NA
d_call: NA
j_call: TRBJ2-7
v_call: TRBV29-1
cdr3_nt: TGCAGCGTTGTTCTTACGGGGGACTACGAGCAGTACTTC
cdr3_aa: CSVVLTGDYEQYF

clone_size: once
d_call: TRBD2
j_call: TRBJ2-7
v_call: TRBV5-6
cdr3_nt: TGTGCCAGCAGCCCTGGGGGGGGTTCCCCCTACGAGCAGTACTTC
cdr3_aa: CASSPGGGSPYEQYF

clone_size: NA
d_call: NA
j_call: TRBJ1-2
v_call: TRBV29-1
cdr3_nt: TGCAGCGTGGACCCACCAGAAACAGGAGGCTACACCTTC
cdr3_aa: CSVDPPETGGYTF

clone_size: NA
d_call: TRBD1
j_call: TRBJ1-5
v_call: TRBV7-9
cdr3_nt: TGTGCCAGCAGCTTACGGACAGGGTATAGCAATCAGCCCCAGCATTTT
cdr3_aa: CASSLRTGYSNQPQHF

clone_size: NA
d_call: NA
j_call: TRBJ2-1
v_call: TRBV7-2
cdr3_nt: TGTGCCAGCAGCTTAGATCCCCCTAGGGGGAGGATCTTC
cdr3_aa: CASSLDPPRGRIF

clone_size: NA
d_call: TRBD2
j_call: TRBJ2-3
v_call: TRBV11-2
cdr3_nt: TGTGCCAGCAGCATGAGCGGACTAGCGGGGGGCCAATCAGATACGCAGTATTTT
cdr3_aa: CASSMSGLAGGQSDTQYF

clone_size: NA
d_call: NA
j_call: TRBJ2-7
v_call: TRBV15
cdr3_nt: TGTGCCACCAGCAGAGGGTATGGCAGGGAGCAATACGAGCAGTACTTC
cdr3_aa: CATSRGYGREQYEQYF

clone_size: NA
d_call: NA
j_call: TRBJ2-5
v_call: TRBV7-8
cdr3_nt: TGTGCCAGCAGCTTAAGGGACGCAGGGACCCAGTACTTC
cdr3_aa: CASSLRDAGTQYF

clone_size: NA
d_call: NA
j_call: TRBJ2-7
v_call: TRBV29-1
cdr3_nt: TGCAGCGTGCGATCGGCTGTAGTCCTAGGGGCCGAGCAGTACTTC
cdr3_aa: CSVRSAVVLGAEQYF

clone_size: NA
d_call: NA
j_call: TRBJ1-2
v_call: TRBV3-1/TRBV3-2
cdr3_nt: TGTGCCAGCAGCCAAGATGTCGAGGACTACACCTTC
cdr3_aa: CASSQDVEDYTF

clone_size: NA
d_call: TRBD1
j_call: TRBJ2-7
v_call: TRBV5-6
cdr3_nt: TGTGCCAGCAGGCGGACAGGGGGACCCTACGAGCAGTACTTC
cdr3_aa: CASRRTGGPYEQYF

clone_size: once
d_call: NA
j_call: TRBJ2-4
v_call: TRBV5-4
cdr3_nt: TGTGCCAGCAGCGACCGGGGAAACATTCAGTACTTC
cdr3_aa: CASSDRGNIQYF

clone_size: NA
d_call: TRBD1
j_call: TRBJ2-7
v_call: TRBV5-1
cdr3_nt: TGCGCCAGCAGCCTAGAGGGACAGGGCCAGCAGTACTTC
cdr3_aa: CASSLEGQGQQYF

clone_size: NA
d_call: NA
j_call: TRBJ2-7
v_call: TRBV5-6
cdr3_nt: TGTGCCAGCAGCTTGTGGGGAAGCTACGAGCAGTACTTC
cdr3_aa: CASSLWGSYEQYF

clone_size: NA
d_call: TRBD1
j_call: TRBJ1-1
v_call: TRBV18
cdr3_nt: TGTGCCAGCTCATCGACAGGGTTGAACACTGAAGCTTTCTTT
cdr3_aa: CASSSTGLNTEAFF

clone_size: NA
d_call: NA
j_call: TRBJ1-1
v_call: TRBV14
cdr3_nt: TGTGCCAGCAGCCAAGGACTTGAAGCTTTCTTT
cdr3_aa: CASSQGLEAFF

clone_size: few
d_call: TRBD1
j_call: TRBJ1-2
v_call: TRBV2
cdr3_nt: TGTGCCAGCAGGGCAACAGGGGGCAACTATGGCTACACCTTC
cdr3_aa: CASRATGGNYGYTF

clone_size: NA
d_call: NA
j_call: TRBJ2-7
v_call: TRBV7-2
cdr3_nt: TGTGCCAGCAGCGTCGTCGGGGCCTACGAGCAGTACTTC
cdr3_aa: CASSVVGAYEQYF

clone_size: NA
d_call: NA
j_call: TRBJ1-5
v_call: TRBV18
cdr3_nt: TGTGCCAGCTCGGCTGGACAGTATAGCAATCAGCCCCAGCATTTT
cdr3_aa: CASSAGQYSNQPQHF

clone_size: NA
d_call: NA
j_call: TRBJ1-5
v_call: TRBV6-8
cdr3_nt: TGTGCCAGCTCATGGTGCAGCAATCAGCCCCAGCATTTT
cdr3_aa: CASSWCSNQPQHF

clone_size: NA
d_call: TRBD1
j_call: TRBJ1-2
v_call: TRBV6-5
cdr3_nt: TGTGCCAGCAGTTCCCGGTGGGACAGGGACTATGGCTACACCTTC
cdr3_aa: CASSSRWDRDYGYTF

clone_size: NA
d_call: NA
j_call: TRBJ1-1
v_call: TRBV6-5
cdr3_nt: TGTGCCAGCAGTTACTTCGGACACCGGGTTATGTCTGAAGCTTTCTTT
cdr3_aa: CASSYFGHRVMSEAFF

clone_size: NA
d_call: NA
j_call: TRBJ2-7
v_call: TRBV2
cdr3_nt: TGTGCCAGCAGTGTTAATTCCGGGGCCTGGGGCTACGAGCAGTACTTC
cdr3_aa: CASSVNSGAWGYEQYF

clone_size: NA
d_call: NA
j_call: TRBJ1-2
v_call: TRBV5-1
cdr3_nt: TGCGCCAGCAGCTTTGGGCAGGATAATAACTATGGCTACACCTTC
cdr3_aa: CASSFGQDNNYGYTF

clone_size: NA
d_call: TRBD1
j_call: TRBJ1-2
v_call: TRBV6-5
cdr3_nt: TGTGCCAGCAGGAGGATCCGGACAGGGGAGGGTGGCTACACCTTC
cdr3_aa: CASRRIRTGEGGYTF

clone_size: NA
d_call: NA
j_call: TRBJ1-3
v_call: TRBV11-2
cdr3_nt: TGTGCCAGCAGCTTACAGGCTGGTGGAAACACCATATATTTT
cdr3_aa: CASSLQAGGNTIYF

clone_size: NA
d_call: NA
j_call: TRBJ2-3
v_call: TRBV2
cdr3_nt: TGTGCCAGCAGTGAACAGGGCTCTAGCACAGATACGCAGTATTTT
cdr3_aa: CASSEQGSSTDTQYF

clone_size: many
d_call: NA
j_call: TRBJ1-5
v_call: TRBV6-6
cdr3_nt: TGTGCCAGCAGTTACGGGGAGACCCAGCATTTT
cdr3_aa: CASSYGETQHF